Listed below are T cell receptor beta chains from one sample, sequenced in a study of Ad26.COV2.S vaccination and SARS-CoV-2 variants. Data came from immunoSEQ multiplex PCR; TCRdb stores just in-frame clones and leaves some out. The top ten clones hold approximately 5.9% of a sample with around 300,000 clones, about 85% of them seen once. This sample comprised peripheral blood, obtained in a trial of Ad26.COV2.S vaccine versus placebo. The origin of the receptors is a person between 18 and 65 years old who received the Ad26.COV2.S COVID-19 vaccine or a placebo. Each CDR3 is given without its conserved first and last residue. The D gene is left open where the match is weak.

TRBV29-1	14	TRBD1	TRBJ2-3	SVVLGQGYGTDTQY
TRBV6-5	12	NA	TRBJ1-1	ASSLGLGNTEAF
TRBV9	15	TRBD1	TRBJ2-7	ASSAGGTGGTPYEQY
TRBV7-9	10	NA	TRBJ1-6	ASSLNNSPLH
TRBV3-1/TRBV3-2	14	TRBD1	TRBJ1-2	ASSHRTGAVNYGYT
TRBV30	12	NA	TRBJ1-2	AWEIFGGNYGYT
TRBV4-3	14	NA	TRBJ1-2	ASSQDHRGAHYGYT
TRBV7-2	14	NA	TRBJ2-2	ASSLFAGVNTGELF
TRBV7-7	14	NA	TRBJ2-5	ASSPGGGVTQETQY
TRBV6-5	14	NA	TRBJ1-2	ASSYLRAGSDYGYT
TRBV7-8	14	NA	TRBJ1-2	ASSSNWGRGSDGYT
TRBV19	13	NA	TRBJ1-5	ASSISEAGNQPQH
TRBV18	12	NA	TRBJ2-2	ASSELAGSGELF
TRBV28	12	NA	TRBJ2-7	ATETGVDSYEQY
TRBV5-4	13	NA	TRBJ2-5	ASSLGQRTEETQY
TRBV12-3/TRBV12-4	11	NA	TRBJ1-1	ASTLTGNTEAF
TRBV4-3	13	TRBD2	TRBJ2-3	ASSPVGGAADTQY
TRBV4-1	12	NA	TRBJ2-5	ASSNAGQRETQY
TRBV29-1	8	NA	TRBJ1-2	SVDGYGYT
TRBV28	13	NA	TRBJ2-2	ASSPPGLVTGELF
TRBV18	9	NA	TRBJ2-5	ASSRWETQY
TRBV27	11	NA	TRBJ2-7	ASSLSRLREQY
TRBV5-1	15	TRBD1	TRBJ2-3	ASSLAWDRGDTDTQY
TRBV2	11	NA	TRBJ2-5	ASRERGQETQY